This entry features one T cell receptor beta chain sequence. No antigen is known for it. Profiled with immunoSEQ multiplex PCR; TCRdb holds only in-frame clones, not every one. The sample gives tens of thousands of clones, 85% to 95% of which show up once; 0.65% to 0.7% is in the top ten. Separate from the approximately 700-subject first cohort was the approximately 130-subject validation cohort, to which the donors belonged. This record comes from a study of cytomegalovirus exposure and HLA in healthy donors. General study points: The listing of 150 to 200 TCR beta chains classed them as cytomegalovirus-associated.

This CDR3 contains 18 residues. V gave up 0 bases and J gave up 2 bases; unmatched junction bases: 5. Germline CDR1 and CDR2: SGHRS and YFSETQ. The chain employs TRBV5-1 and TRBJ2-6; 10 bases agree with TRBD1. What was sequenced was PBMCs. The receptor was isolated from a young man in good health and CMV-seronegative. This CDR3 reads CASSLGDRGLAGANVLTF. As DNA, the CDR3 is TGCGCCAGCAGCTTGGGGGACAGGGGCTTGGCTGGGGCCAACGTCCTGACTTTC.